Below, 20 T cell receptor beta chains from the same sample are listed, as sequenced in a study of beta chain features in type 1 diabetes. Study-wide points: For Type 1 diabetes patients, all four CD4+ subsets carried TCRB CDR3s that were moderately but significantly shorter.

Sequencing targeted expressed TCRB transcripts, as all isolated RNA had been reverse transcribed. This table comes from immunoSEQ multiplex PCR, and its TCRdb copy is limited to in-frame clones, with some not included. The sample has 250,000 or so clones; roughly 21% are singletons. These receptors have no known antigen. The sample comprised naive CD4+ T cells from blood. The receptors here all came from a woman between 40 and 50 years old with type 1 diabetes.

This clone was counted only a few times. The chain joins TRBV29-1 to TRBJ1-1, with D maybe TRBD1 (6 bases). The V gene's germline CDR1 is SQVTM and CDR2 ANQGSEA. Trimming shortened V by 6 bases and J by 1 base, and 12 bases separated the two germline ends. This CDR3 spans 13 amino acids. As DNA, the CDR3 is TGCAGCGTCCACAGGGTGACGAACACTGAAGCTTTCTTT. Its protein is CSVHRVTNTEAFF.

The genes are TRBV15 and TRBJ2-7; perhaps TRBD1 as D (5 bases). Trimming pared 9 bases from V and 1 base from J, leaving 19 bases between. The germline CDR1 and CDR2 sequences are LNHNV and YYDKDF (reference sequence). The CDR3 is made up of 15 amino acids. CDR3 coding DNA: TGTGCCACGGGGCGGAGTACAGGATTTTCCTACGAGCAGTACTTC. Its protein product is CATGRSTGFSYEQYF.

This clone was counted only a few times. The chain is built from TRBV18 and TRBJ1-3, with 10 bases identical to TRBD1. The J segment lost 7 bases and the V segment lost 3 bases, leaving 0 bases of the junction unmatched. This CDR3 has 13 residues. Germline CDR1 reads KGHSH; CDR2 reads LQKENI. The DNA for the CDR3 is TGTGCCAGCTCACCGGGACAGGGGAACACCATATATTTT. It yields the protein CASSPGQGNTIYF.

The chain uses TRBV27 and TRBJ2-7, with 8 bases aligning to TRBD2. The CDR3 loop spans 14 amino acids. V dropped 6 bases and J dropped 6; count of bases not matched to a gene: 10. Germline CDR1 is MNHEY and CDR2 is SMNVEV (reference sequence). The CDR3 is CASSTTGGNGEQYF. In DNA, the CDR3 is TGTGCCAGCAGCACGACGGGAGGGAACGGCGAGCAGTACTTC.

The V call is TRBV21-1, the J call TRBJ2-3; the DNA was not used to check the table's D call, TRBD1. TRBV21-1 is labeled a pseudogene. The CDR3 totals 15 residues. CDR3 nucleotide sequence: TGTGCCAGCAGTCCCCTGGGCCAGTACACAGATACGCAGTATTTT. Residues: CASSPLGQYTDTQYF.

This rearrangement joins TRBV15 to TRBJ2-7, with 8 bases identical to TRBD2. Trimming at V came to 3 bases and at J to 0 bases, leaving 4 bases not matched to a gene. Germline V gives CDR1 LNHNV, CDR2 YYDKDF (reference sequence). This CDR3 spans 15 amino acids. DNA of the CDR3: TGTGCCACCAGCAGTCAGCGGGAGTTCTCCTACGAGCAGTACTTC. It is translated as CATSSQREFSYEQYF. Drawing the rest from reference TRBV15 and TRBJ2-7, the complete variable domain is DAMVIQNPRYQVTQFGKPVTLSCSQTLNHNVMYWYQQKSSQAPKLLFHYYDKDFNNEADTPDNFQSRRPNTSFCFLDIRSPGLGDTAMYLCATSSQREFSYEQYFGPGTRLTVT.

This chain joins TRBV28 and TRBJ2-7, with D maybe TRBD2 (7 bases). Trimming removed 1 base at V and 5 bases at J, with 15 bases between. From germline, CDR1 is MDHEN and CDR2 SYDVKM. This CDR3 comprises 15 residues. CDR3 bases: TGTGCCAGCAGTTTATCGGGGGGCCGGGGCAACGAGCAGTACTTC. It yields the protein CASSLSGGRGNEQYF.

This clone was counted between two and nine times. The V and J genes are TRBV5-4 and TRBJ2-7, with TRBD1 matching over 8 bases. The J segment lost 6 bases and the V segment lost 4 bases, leaving 12 bases of the junction unmatched. CDR1 and CDR2 from the germline V gene are SGHNT and YYREEE (reference sequence). The CDR3 has 15 residues. CDR3 nucleotides: TGTGCCAGCAGCCGAGGACTGGACAGGGCCTCCGAGCAGTACTTC. Amino acids: CASSRGLDRASEQYF. The whole variable domain, remainder taken from reference TRBV5-4 and TRBJ2-7, is ETGVTQSPTHLIKTRGQQVTLRCSSQSGHNTVSWYQQALGQGPQFIFQYYREEENGRGNFPPRFSGLQFPNYSSELNVNALELDDSALYLCASSRGLDRASEQYFGPGTRLTVT.

This rearrangement joins TRBV2 to TRBJ2-7; D gene ambiguous. This CDR3 is built from 12 residues. Looked up from germline, CDR1 is SNHLY and CDR2 is FYNNEI. V was trimmed by 8 bases and J by 3 bases, leaving 11 bases between them. This CDR3 is CASVEQNYEQYF. The CDR3 nucleotides are TGTGCCAGCGTCGAACAGAACTACGAGCAGTACTTC.

DNA of the CDR3: TGTGCCAGCAGCCAAGATTGGGCAGATAATCATCAGCCCCAGCATTTT. It specifies CASSQDWADNHQPQHF. V gene TRBV4-2 combines with J gene TRBJ1-5; D is undetermined. The V end lost 0 bases, the J end lost 5 bases, and 14 bases lay between the germline ends. The CDR3 totals 16 residues. From germline, CDR1 is LGHNA and CDR2 YNFKEQ.

This chain connects TRBV18 to TRBJ1-1, with a weak D call TRBD1 (6 bases). This CDR3 has 15 residues. The V gene's germline CDR1 is KGHSH and CDR2 LQKENI. With 3 bases removed from V and 5 bases from J, the gap between germline ends came to 16 bases. The CDR3 loop reads CASSPQQGPRTEAFF. In nucleotides, the CDR3 is TGTGCCAGCTCACCTCAACAGGGCCCCAGGACTGAAGCTTTCTTT. Based on the CDR3 plus reference TRBV18 and TRBJ1-1, the full variable domain is NAGVMQNPRHLVRRRGQEARLRCSPMKGHSHVYWYRQLPEEGLKFMVYLQKENIIDESGMPKERFSAEFPKEGPSILRIQQVVRGDSAAYFCASSPQQGPRTEAFFGQGTRLTVV.

This clone was seen a handful of times. The chain uses TRBV5-4 and TRBJ1-2; 8 nucleotides line up with TRBD1. The CDR3 loop spans 15 amino acids. V lost 0 bases and J lost 3; bases outside the gene matches: 4. Germline V lookup: CDR1 SGHNT, CDR2 YYREEE (reference sequence). The CDR3 DNA reads as TGTGCCAGCAGCTTGGATGTCAGGGGGCACTATGGCTACACCTTC. It translates to CASSLDVRGHYGYTF.

The sample holds a few counts of this clone. The chain carries TRBV30 and TRBJ1-2; TRBD1 aligns across 7 bases. The trim removed 4 bases at V and 8 bases at J, leaving 10 bases unmatched. Germline assignment: CDR1 GTSNPN and CDR2 SVGIG (reference sequence). The CDR3 loop spans 13 amino acids. Here the CDR3 reads CAWTREGAGGYTF. Written as DNA, the CDR3 is TGTGCCTGGACCCGAGAGGGGGCGGGGGGCTACACCTTC.

This clone has just a few counts. The chain uses TRBV7-3 and TRBJ2-5; D might be TRBD2 (7 bases). CDR1 and CDR2 (germline): SGHTA, FQGTGA. The CDR3 extends over 15 amino acids. The V gene lost 1 base and the J gene lost 2 bases, with 11 bases spanning the gap. The CDR3 is CASSLSGGPQETQYF. DNA for the CDR3: TGTGCCAGCAGCTTAAGCGGGGGCCCTCAAGAGACCCAGTACTTC.

This chain uses TRBV20-1 with TRBJ1-2, with a tentative D call TRBD1 (5 bases). CDR3 size: 11 residues. The V gene's germline CDR1 is DFQATT and CDR2 SNEGSKA (reference sequence). Trimming shortened V by 2 bases and J by 8 bases, and 9 bases separated the two germline ends. DNA for the CDR3: TGCAGTGCTAGACAGGGAACAGGCTACACCTTC. Translation: CSARQGTGYTF.

J is TRBJ1-2 and V is TRBV13; maybe TRBD1 (5 bases). This CDR3 has 12 residues. The germline V and J ends were trimmed by 5 bases and 7 bases, with 11 bases remaining between them. Per the germline V gene, CDR1 is PRHDT and CDR2 is FYEKMQ (reference sequence). The CDR3 sequence is CASSPGGGGYTF. CDR3 nucleotide sequence: TGTGCCAGCAGCCCCGGGGGAGGTGGCTACACCTTC.

The CDR3 DNA reads as TGTGCCTGGAGTGGGACAGGGATTGCCGGGGAGCTGTTTTTT. Protein sequence: CAWSGTGIAGELFF. The rearrangement uses TRBV30 and TRBJ2-2; 8 nucleotides align to TRBD1. V trimming: 1 base; J trimming: 6 bases; junction bases outside the gene matches: 4. CDR1 is GTSNPN and CDR2 is SVGIG in the germline V gene (reference sequence). This CDR3 has 14 amino acids.

This clone was counted only a few times. At one of its ends the junction is not consistent with the germline gene, which may arise from a read error. The rearrangement uses TRBV28 and TRBJ2-1; tentative D call: TRBD1 (6 bases). Germline CDR1 and CDR2: MDHEN and SYDVKM. The CDR3 spans 12 residues. CDR3 sequence (DNA): TGTGCCAGCAGTCAATCGGACAGCCTCTGGATCTTC. This translates into CASSQSDSLWIF.

This clone showed up just a few times. This chain links TRBV30 with TRBJ2-5; D unresolved. Germline V CDR1 and CDR2: GTSNPN, SVGIG (reference sequence). The V gene lost 0 bases and the J gene lost 0 bases, with 5 bases spanning the gap. This CDR3 contains 13 residues. CDR3 region: CAWSVVNQETQYF. The CDR3 nucleotides read TGTGCCTGGAGTGTTGTCAACCAAGAGACCCAGTACTTC.

The V call is TRBV7-9, the J call TRBJ2-1, with D tentatively TRBD1 (6 bases). Germline values: CDR1 SEHNR, CDR2 FQNEAQ (reference sequence). The CDR3 is 13 amino acids. V was trimmed by 3 bases and J by 5 bases, leaving 8 bases between them. The CDR3 reads CASSLGANNEQFF. The CDR3 coding sequence is TGTGCCAGCAGCTTGGGGGCCAACAATGAGCAGTTCTTC.